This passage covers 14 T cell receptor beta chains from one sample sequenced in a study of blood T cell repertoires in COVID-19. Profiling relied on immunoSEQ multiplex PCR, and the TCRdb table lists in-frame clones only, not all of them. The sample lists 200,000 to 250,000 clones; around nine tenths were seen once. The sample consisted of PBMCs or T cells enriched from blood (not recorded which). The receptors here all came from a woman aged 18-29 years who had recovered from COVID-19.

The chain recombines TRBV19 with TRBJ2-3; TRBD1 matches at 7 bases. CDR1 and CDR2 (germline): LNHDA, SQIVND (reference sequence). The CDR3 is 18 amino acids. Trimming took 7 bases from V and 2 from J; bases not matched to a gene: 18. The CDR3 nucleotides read TGTGCCAGTACCAGCGAGACAGGGAGAAAGGGACACACAGATACGCAGTATTTT. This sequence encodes CASTSETGRKGHTDTQYF.

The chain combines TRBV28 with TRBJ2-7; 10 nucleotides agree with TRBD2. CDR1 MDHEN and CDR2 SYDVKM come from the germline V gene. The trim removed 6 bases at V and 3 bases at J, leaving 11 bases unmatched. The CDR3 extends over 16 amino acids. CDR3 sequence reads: CASSPPPSGSFYEQYF. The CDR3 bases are TGTGCCAGCAGCCCCCCTCCTAGCGGGAGTTTCTACGAGCAGTACTTC.

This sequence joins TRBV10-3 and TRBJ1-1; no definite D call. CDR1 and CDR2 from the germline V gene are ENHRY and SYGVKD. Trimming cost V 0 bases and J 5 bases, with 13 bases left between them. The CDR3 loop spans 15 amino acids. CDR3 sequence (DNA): TGTGCCATCAGTGAGTCGCCGGGGAGAGGTACTGAAGCTTTCTTT. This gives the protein CAISESPGRGTEAFF.

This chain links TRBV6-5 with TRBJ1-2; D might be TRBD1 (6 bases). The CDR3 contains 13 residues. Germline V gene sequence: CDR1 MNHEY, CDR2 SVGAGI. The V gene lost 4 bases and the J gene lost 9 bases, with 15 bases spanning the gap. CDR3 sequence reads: CASSSSTGSSYTF. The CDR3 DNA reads TGTGCCAGCAGTTCCTCCACAGGGTCAAGCTACACCTTC.

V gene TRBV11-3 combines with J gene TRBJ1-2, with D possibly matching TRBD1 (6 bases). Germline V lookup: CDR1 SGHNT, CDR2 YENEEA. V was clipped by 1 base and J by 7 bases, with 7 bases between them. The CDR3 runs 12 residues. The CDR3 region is CASSLAGAGYTF. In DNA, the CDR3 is TGTGCCAGCAGCTTAGCAGGGGCTGGCTACACCTTC.

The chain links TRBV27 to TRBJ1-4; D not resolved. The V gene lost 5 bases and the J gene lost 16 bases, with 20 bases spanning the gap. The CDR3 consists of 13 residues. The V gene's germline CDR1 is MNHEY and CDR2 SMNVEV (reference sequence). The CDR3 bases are TGTGCCAGCAGTCCCGCCGGAGGGTTAAAGAAGTTTTTT. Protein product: CASSPAGGLKKFF.

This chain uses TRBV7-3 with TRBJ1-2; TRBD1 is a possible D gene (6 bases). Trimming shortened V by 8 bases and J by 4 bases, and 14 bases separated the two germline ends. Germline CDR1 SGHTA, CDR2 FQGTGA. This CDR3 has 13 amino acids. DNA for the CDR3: TGTGCCAGCTCCCGGGGGGGCGGCTATGGCTACACCTTC. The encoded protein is CASSRGGGYGYTF.

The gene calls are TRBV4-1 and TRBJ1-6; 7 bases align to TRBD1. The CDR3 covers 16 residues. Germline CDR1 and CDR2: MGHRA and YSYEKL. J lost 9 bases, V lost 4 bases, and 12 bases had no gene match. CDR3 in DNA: TGCGCCAGCAGCCGATTGATCGGACAGGCGGGTTCACCCCTCCACTTT. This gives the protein CASSRLIGQAGSPLHF.

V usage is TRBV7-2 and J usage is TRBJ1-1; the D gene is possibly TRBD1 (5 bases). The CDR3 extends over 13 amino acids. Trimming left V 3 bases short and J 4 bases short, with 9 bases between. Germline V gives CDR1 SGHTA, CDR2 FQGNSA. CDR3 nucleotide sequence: TGTGCCAGCAGCTTCGCGGGGCTCACTGAAGCTTTCTTT. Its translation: CASSFAGLTEAFF.

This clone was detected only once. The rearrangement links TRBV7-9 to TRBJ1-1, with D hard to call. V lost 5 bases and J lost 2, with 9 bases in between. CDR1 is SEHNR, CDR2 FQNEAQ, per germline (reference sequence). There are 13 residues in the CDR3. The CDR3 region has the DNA TGTGCCAGCAGCGCTGAAGCAAACACTGAAGCTTTCTTT. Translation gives CASSAEANTEAFF.

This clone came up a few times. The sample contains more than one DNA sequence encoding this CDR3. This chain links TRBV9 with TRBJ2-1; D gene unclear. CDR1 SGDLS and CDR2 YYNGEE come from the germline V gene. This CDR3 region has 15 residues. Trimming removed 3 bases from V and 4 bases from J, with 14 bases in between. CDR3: CASSASGQPYNEQFF. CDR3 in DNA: TGTGCCAGCAGCGCCAGTGGGCAGCCTTACAATGAGCAGTTCTTC. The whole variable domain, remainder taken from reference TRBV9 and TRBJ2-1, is DSGVTQTPKHLITATGQRVTLRCSPRSGDLSVYWYQQSLDQGLQFLIQYYNGEERAKGNILERFSAQQFPDLHSELNLSSLELGDSALYFCASSASGQPYNEQFFGPGTRLTVL.

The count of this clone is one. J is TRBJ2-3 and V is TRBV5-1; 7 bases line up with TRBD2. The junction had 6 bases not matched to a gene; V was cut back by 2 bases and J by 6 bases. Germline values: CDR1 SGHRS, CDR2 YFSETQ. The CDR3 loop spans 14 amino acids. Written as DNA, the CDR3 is TGCGCCAGCAGCTTTGGGGTAGCGGGCGATACGCAGTATTTT. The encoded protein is CASSFGVAGDTQYF.

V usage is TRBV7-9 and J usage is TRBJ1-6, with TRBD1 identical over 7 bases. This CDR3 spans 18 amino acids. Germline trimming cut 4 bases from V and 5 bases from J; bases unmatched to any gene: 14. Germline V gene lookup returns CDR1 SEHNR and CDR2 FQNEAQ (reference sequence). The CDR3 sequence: CASSSLRNRGDDNSPLHF. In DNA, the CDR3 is TGTGCCAGCAGCTCCCTCCGAAACAGGGGCGACGATAATTCACCCCTCCACTTT.

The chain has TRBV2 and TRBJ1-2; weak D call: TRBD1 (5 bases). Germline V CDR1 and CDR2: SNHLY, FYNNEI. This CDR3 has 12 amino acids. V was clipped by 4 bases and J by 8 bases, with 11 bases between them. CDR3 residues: CASSGQGSGYTF. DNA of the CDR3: TGTGCCAGCAGTGGGCAGGGAAGCGGCTACACCTTC.